The 23 T cell receptor beta chains below were found in one sample sequenced in a study of blood T cell repertoires in COVID-19. Generated by immunoSEQ multiplex PCR, the TCRdb table keeps only in-frame clones and is missing some. The sample consists of 140,000 to 150,000 clones, around 77% of them appearing once. Sequencing input: peripheral blood. These receptors originate from a man between 45 and 60 years old with active or convalescent COVID-19.

V is TRBV5-1 and J is TRBJ2-2, with D tentatively TRBD1 (6 bases). Germline assignment: CDR1 SGHRS and CDR2 YFSETQ. V dropped 1 base and J dropped 4 bases, with 8 bases sitting between them. CDR3 length: 14 amino acids. DNA of the CDR3: TGCGCCAGCAGCTTGACAGGGAGCACCGGGGAGCTGTTTTTT. It is translated as CASSLTGSTGELFF.

This clone appeared a single time. The chain employs TRBV7-9 and TRBJ2-3; no definite D call. Germline CDR1 and CDR2: SEHNR and FQNEAQ (reference sequence). CDR3 length equals 12 residues. The ends were cut back, 5 bases at V and 2 bases at J, with 5 bases in the middle. In nucleotides, the CDR3 is TGTGCCAGCAGCCCGTCCACAGATACGCAGTATTTT. It translates to CASSPSTDTQYF.

In this sample, this clone turned up once. J is TRBJ2-5 and V is TRBV13; TRBD1 matches at 9 bases. This CDR3 has 18 residues. Per germline, CDR1 PRHDT and CDR2 FYEKMQ (reference sequence). With 5 bases clipped from V and 2 bases from J, the junction kept 15 bases outside the gene matches. Written as DNA, the CDR3 is TGTGCCAGCAGCCAAAAGCTTTTCGGGGACAGGGAACAAGAGACCCAGTACTTC. Translating gives CASSQKLFGDREQETQYF.

A single count supports this clone. The rearrangement uses TRBV5-1 and TRBJ2-1; TRBD1 aligns across 8 bases. Losses at the gene ends were 1 base for V and 4 bases for J; bases not matched to a gene: 4. Germline CDR1 SGHRS, CDR2 YFSETQ. The CDR3 has 15 residues. The CDR3 sequence is CASSLSGQVYNEQFF. The CDR3 region has the DNA TGCGCCAGCAGCTTGTCGGGACAGGTATACAATGAGCAGTTCTTC.

As for this clone: Relative to the germline gene, one junction end is altered; a read error may explain this. The V call is TRBV7-7, the J call TRBJ2-7, with 8 bases that match TRBD2. Germline CDR1 and CDR2: SSHAT and FNYEAQ (reference sequence). This CDR3 region has 13 residues. The CDR3 reads CASSLGLDYEQYF. The CDR3 DNA reads TGTGCTAGCAGCTTGGGACTAGACTACGAGCAGTACTTC.

The rearrangement joins TRBV30 to TRBJ1-5, with D possibly TRBD1 on 6 matching bases. Germline-derived CDR1 and CDR2 are GTSNPN and SVGIG (reference sequence). CDR3 size: 13 residues. Trimming stripped 2 bases from V and 3 bases from J, with 8 bases between. In DNA form, the CDR3 reads TGTGCCTGGAGTCGGGACAACAATCAGCCCCAGCATTTT. This sequence encodes CAWSRDNNQPQHF.

The rearrangement links TRBV7-8 to TRBJ2-1, with 8 bases matching TRBD2. With 3 bases clipped from V and 5 bases from J, the junction kept 12 bases outside the gene matches. This CDR3 region has 17 residues. CDR1 is SGHVS and CDR2 is FQNEAQ in the germline V gene. The CDR3, as DNA: TGTGCCAGCAGCTTGTGGGGGGGAAGCGGGAGTGACAATGAGCAGTTCTTC. Its protein is CASSLWGGSGSDNEQFF.

This rearrangement joins TRBV5-6 to TRBJ2-7; 9 positions match TRBD1. The V and J ends lost 2 bases and 6 bases, in that order; junction bases with no gene match: 6. The CDR3 loop spans 14 amino acids. Germline CDR1 reads SGHDT; CDR2 reads YYEEEE. Written as DNA, the CDR3 is TGTGCCAGCAGCTTTCGGGACAGGGTTTTCGAGCAGTACTTC. As protein: CASSFRDRVFEQYF.

The gene calls are TRBV29-1 and TRBJ2-7; 11 bases are a match to TRBD1. V trimming: 1 base; J trimming: 5 bases; junction bases outside the gene matches: 7. The germline gives CDR1 SQVTM, CDR2 ANQGSEA. CDR3 length: 15 residues. CDR3 in amino acids: CSVEGDRGGIDEQYF. For the CDR3, the DNA is TGCAGCGTTGAAGGGGACAGGGGGGGGATTGACGAGCAGTACTTC.

This rearrangement joins TRBV19 to TRBJ2-3, with TRBD2 identical over 12 bases. After removal of 3 bases from V and 4 bases from J, the junction contained 14 bases not matched to a gene. CDR3 length: 19 residues. Looked up from germline, CDR1 is LNHDA and CDR2 is SQIVND (reference sequence). Written as DNA, the CDR3 is TGTGCCAGTAGTATGGGTCTAGCGGGAGGGCCTAAAGTCCCAGATACGCAGTATTTT. Translation: CASSMGLAGGPKVPDTQYF.

The rearrangement joins TRBV9 to TRBJ1-2, with D possibly TRBD1 on 6 matching bases. Trimming left V 0 bases short and J 1 base short, with 10 bases between. The CDR3 covers 15 residues. Germline CDR1 reads SGDLS; CDR2 reads YYNGEE. CDR3 DNA sequence: TGTGCCAGCAGCGTAGGGCTAGGGGGTAACTATGGCTACACCTTC. This sequence encodes CASSVGLGGNYGYTF.

Written as DNA, the CDR3 is TGTGCCAGCAGCCAAGGCGCAGGCTCTGGAAACACCATATATTTT. Translation: CASSQGAGSGNTIYF. The V gene is TRBV3-1 (or the pseudogene TRBV3-2), the J gene TRBJ1-3; no clear D. The V gene lost 1 base and the J gene lost 0 bases, with 7 bases spanning the gap. Looked up from germline, CDR1 is LGHDT and CDR2 is YNNKEL (reference sequence). CDR3 length: 15 amino acids.

A few counts support this clone. The chain has TRBV7-3 and TRBJ2-1; 10 nucleotides match TRBD2. Germline CDR1 is SGHTA and CDR2 is FQGTGA. V lost 11 bases and J lost 4; bases outside the gene matches: 11. The CDR3 contains 15 residues. As DNA, the CDR3 is TGTGCCGACTACCCTAGGACTAGCGGATACAATGAGCAGTTCTTC. Amino acids: CADYPRTSGYNEQFF.

The chain links TRBV4-1 to TRBJ2-1, with TRBD2 matching 9 bases. V was pared by 0 bases and J by 6 bases, with 9 bases of the junction left unmatched. Germline V gene lookup returns CDR1 MGHRA and CDR2 YSYEKL. The CDR3 is 17 amino acids. The CDR3 DNA follows: TGCGCCAGCAGCCAAGACCGATTAGCGGGAGTACGCAATGAGCAGTTCTTC. Its protein is CASSQDRLAGVRNEQFF.

The chain joins TRBV2 to TRBJ1-5, with TRBD1 as a possible D gene (6 bases). Germline loops: CDR1 SNHLY, CDR2 FYNNEI. The CDR3 sequence is 14 residues long. The germline V and J ends were trimmed by 4 bases and 1 base, with 8 bases remaining between them. The CDR3 is CASSGTGSNQPQHF. The CDR3 DNA reads as TGTGCCAGCAGTGGAACAGGGAGCAATCAGCCCCAGCATTTT.

The gene calls are TRBV10-3 and TRBJ2-7; perhaps TRBD2 as D (5 bases). V dropped 7 bases and J dropped 7 bases, with 20 bases sitting between them. The germline CDR1 and CDR2 sequences are ENHRY and SYGVKD. The length of the CDR3 is 14 residues. CDR3: CAIKNLAEVGEQYF. In DNA form, the CDR3 reads TGTGCCATCAAGAACCTGGCGGAGGTCGGAGAGCAGTACTTC.

This clone was counted only a few times. CDR3 in DNA: TGCGCCAGCAGTGAAAAGACAGCCACAGATACGCAGTATTTT. This translates into CASSEKTATDTQYF. The chain recombines TRBV10-1 with TRBJ2-3; possibly TRBD1 for D (5 bases). V lost 3 bases to trimming and J lost 2 bases, with 9 bases between them. Germline CDR1 is WNHNN and CDR2 is SYGVQD (reference sequence). The CDR3 covers 14 residues.

This clone was detected once. The chain links TRBV9 to TRBJ1-1, with a possible D match to TRBD1 (6 bases). V lost 2 bases to trimming and J lost 4 bases, with 12 bases between them. This CDR3 has 14 amino acids. The V gene's germline CDR1 is SGDLS and CDR2 YYNGEE. The CDR3 loop reads CASSVGAGRTEAFF. The CDR3 bases are TGTGCCAGCAGCGTGGGGGCAGGGCGCACTGAAGCTTTCTTT. The full variable domain, rest sourced from reference TRBV9 and TRBJ1-1, is DSGVTQTPKHLITATGQRVTLRCSPRSGDLSVYWYQQSLDQGLQFLIQYYNGEERAKGNILERFSAQQFPDLHSELNLSSLELGDSALYFCASSVGAGRTEAFFGQGTRLTVV.

V gene TRBV7-3 combines with J gene TRBJ2-2, with D possibly TRBD2 on 6 matching bases. The ends were cut back, 5 bases at V and 7 bases at J, with 17 bases in the middle. CDR1 and CDR2 from the germline V gene are SGHTA and FQGTGA. This CDR3 comprises 15 residues. CDR3 in DNA: TGTGCCAGCAGCACGGCGGGACCCGCAGGCGGGGAGCTGTTTTTT. This encodes CASSTAGPAGGELFF.

The chain has TRBV4-2 and TRBJ2-5; D is possibly TRBD2 (6 bases). V shed 3 bases and J shed 3 bases, with 14 bases lying between them. The CDR3 loop spans 15 amino acids. Germline V gene lookup returns CDR1 LGHNA and CDR2 YNFKEQ. The CDR3 protein is CASSHGGIREETQYF. CDR3 nucleotide sequence: TGTGCCAGCAGCCATGGAGGGATACGGGAAGAGACCCAGTACTTC.

This clone showed up many times. The rearrangement joins TRBV29-1 to TRBJ1-1; perhaps TRBD1 as D (6 bases). V shed 1 base and J shed 0 bases, with 18 bases lying between them. Germline CDR1 is SQVTM and CDR2 is ANQGSEA. The CDR3 length is 17 residues. Here the CDR3 DNA reads TGCAGCGTTGAAGTTCGGGACACCAAGGGGGTGAACACTGAAGCTTTCTTT. Protein product: CSVEVRDTKGVNTEAFF. Combining the CDR3 with reference TRBV29-1 and TRBJ1-1 gives the whole variable domain SAVISQKPSRDICQRGTSLTIQCQVDSQVTMMFWYRQQPGQSLTLIATANQGSEATYESGFVIDKFPISRPNLTFSTLTVSNMSPEDSSIYLCSVEVRDTKGVNTEAFFGQGTRLTVV.

This chain links TRBV4-1 with TRBJ1-2, with D hard to call. V was shortened by 0 bases and J by 2 bases, with 7 bases between the two germline ends. This CDR3 is 14 amino acids long. Germline V lookup: CDR1 MGHRA, CDR2 YSYEKL. The CDR3 region has the DNA TGCGCCAGCAGCCAAGATCTCAGAAACTATGGCTACACCTTC. It translates to CASSQDLRNYGYTF.

Of note for this clone: Its ends do not fully match the called genes, so a read error is possible. This chain joins TRBV29-1 and TRBJ2-1; 7 bases are a match to TRBD2. The CDR3 contains 14 residues. The germline V gene has CDR1 SQVTM and CDR2 ANQGSEA. CDR3 nucleotides: TGCAGCGTAGAAGGACTAGGAGGAATTTGGGAGCAGTTCTTC. Its translation: CSVEGLGGIWEQFF.